This is a list of T cell receptor beta chains from one sample in a study of cytomegalovirus exposure and HLA in healthy donors. Sequencing was performed with immunoSEQ multiplex PCR; in TCRdb, only in-frame clones are kept and a portion is missing. The sample records tens of thousands of clones, about 81% being singletons. Sequenced: PBMCs. The receptors were gathered from a man in his fifties in good health and CMV-seropositive. CDR3s include the opening cysteine and the closing phenylalanine or tryptophan. The D gene is left open where the match is weak. Clone size appears in some rows only: once, few, many, or a class for an expanded clone.

D	V	J	size	CDR3	DNA
-	TRBV5-1	TRBJ2-7	-	CASSPRSYEQYF	TGCGCCAGCAGCCCCCGCTCTTACGAGCAGTACTTC
-	TRBV18	TRBJ1-1	-	CASSPGINTEAFF	TGTGCCAGCTCCCCCGGGATAAACACTGAAGCTTTCTTT
-	TRBV27	TRBJ1-1	-	CASTPLAGTNTEAFF	TGTGCCAGCACTCCCTTGGCAGGAACGAACACTGAAGCTTTCTTT
-	TRBV10-3	TRBJ2-1	once	CAISAPQVGNEQFF	TGTGCCATCAGTGCCCCCCAGGTCGGCAATGAGCAGTTCTTC
-	TRBV10-3	TRBJ1-5	-	CAIGHTEGNQPQHF	TGTGCCATCGGACACACCGAAGGCAATCAGCCCCAGCATTTT
TRBD2	TRBV27	TRBJ2-3	-	CASSLDRGLAGVGATQYF	TGTGCCAGCAGCCTAGACAGGGGACTAGCGGGAGTGGGAGCTACGCAGTATTTT
-	TRBV18	TRBJ1-1	-	CASSPEARGTEAFF	TGTGCCAGCTCGCCGGAGGCTCGTGGCACTGAAGCTTTCTTT
-	TRBV5-4	TRBJ1-3	-	CASSARAPGGSGNTIYF	TGTGCCAGCAGCGCCCGGGCCCCGGGGGGCTCTGGAAACACCATATATTTT
TRBD1	TRBV7-9	TRBJ1-3	-	CASSRDEGAGNTIYF	TGTGCCAGCAGCCGTGACGAGGGGGCGGGAAACACCATATATTTT
-	TRBV11-2	TRBJ1-1	-	CASSYGQMNTEAFF	TGTGCCAGCAGCTATGGACAGATGAACACTGAAGCTTTCTTT
TRBD1	TRBV27	TRBJ2-2	-	CASTLRGQGGGELFF	TGTGCCAGCACCCTTAGAGGACAGGGGGGCGGGGAGCTGTTTTTT
-	TRBV7-3	TRBJ2-7	-	CASSLGAPSGQANYEQYF	TGTGCCAGCAGCTTAGGGGCACCGTCAGGGCAGGCTAACTACGAGCAGTACTTC
TRBD2	TRBV27	TRBJ2-1	-	CASSTGLVGSGEQFF	TGTGCCAGCAGTACCGGACTAGTGGGATCAGGTGAGCAGTTCTTC
TRBD2	TRBV18	TRBJ2-1	-	CASSTPGTSKILSSYNEQFF	TGTGCCAGCTCAACACCCGGGACTAGTAAGATTTTAAGCTCCTACAATGAGCAGTTCTTC
TRBD1	TRBV6-5	TRBJ2-7	-	CASSGGTGHEQYF	TGTGCCAGCAGTGGTGGGACAGGGCACGAGCAGTACTTC
TRBD1	TRBV7-9	TRBJ1-2	-	CSSSSSDRGEVYGYTF	TGTTCCAGCAGCTCGTCGGACAGGGGAGAGGTATACGGCTACACCTTC
-	TRBV7-9	TRBJ1-3	-	CSSSLSGNTIYF	TGTTCCAGCAGCTTATCGGGAAACACCATATATTTT
-	TRBV7-8	TRBJ1-1	-	CASSQGGQSEAFF	TGTGCCAGCAGCCAAGGTGGACAGAGTGAAGCTTTCTTT
TRBD1	TRBV19	TRBJ1-5	-	CASSSGTVYSNQPQHF	TGTGCCAGTAGCTCCGGGACAGTTTATAGCAATCAGCCCCAGCATTTT
TRBD1	TRBV9	TRBJ1-1	-	CASSAPGQGRTNTEAFF	TGTGCCAGCAGCGCACCGGGACAGGGACGGACGAACACTGAAGCTTTCTTT
-	TRBV7-9	TRBJ1-1	-	CASSLYTEAFF	TGTGCCAGCAGCCTCTACACTGAAGCTTTCTTT
TRBD2	TRBV7-2	TRBJ2-3	-	CASSFGSGLNTDTQYF	TGTGCCAGCAGCTTTGGTAGCGGGCTAAACACAGATACGCAGTATTTT
-	TRBV4-3	TRBJ2-1	many	CDSSPDMIVLIYNEQFF	TGCGACAGCAGCCCAGATATGATCGTACTCATATACAATGAGCAGTTCTTC
TRBD1	TRBV6-4	TRBJ1-5	few	CASSDLPTGGPNSNQPQHF	TGTGCCAGCAGTGACCTCCCGACAGGGGGCCCTAATAGCAATCAGCCCCAGCATTTT
-	TRBV2	TRBJ1-5	-	CASSEVRQPQHF	TGTGCCAGCAGTGAAGTCCGGCAGCCCCAGCATTTT
TRBD2	TRBV29-1	TRBJ2-7	-	CSVAGLAGVGEQYF	TGCAGCGTTGCCGGACTAGCGGGAGTTGGCGAGCAGTACTTC
TRBD2	TRBV11-3	TRBJ2-3	-	CASSLDPYGRAGDTQYF	TGTGCCAGCAGCTTAGATCCCTACGGGAGGGCCGGGGATACGCAGTATTTT
-	TRBV7-9	TRBJ2-3	-	CASSFTGSGDTQYF	TGTGCCAGCAGCTTCACAGGGTCGGGGGATACGCAGTATTTT
TRBD1	TRBV7-8	TRBJ2-6	-	CASSPRDRGPSGANVLTF	TGTGCCAGCAGCCCCCGGGACAGGGGACCGTCTGGGGCCAACGTCCTGACTTTC
-	TRBV5-4	TRBJ2-1	-	CASSLGVNRDTNYNEQFF	TGTGCCAGCAGCTTAGGGGTAAACCGGGACACCAACTACAATGAGCAGTTCTTC
TRBD1	TRBV15	TRBJ2-2	-	CATSTGQKNTGELFF	TGTGCCACCAGCACGGGACAGAAGAACACCGGGGAGCTGTTTTTT
-	TRBV6-9	TRBJ2-7	-	CASSKPGGGRTYEQYF	TGTGCCAGCAGTAAGCCTGGGGGGGGGCGGACGTACGAGCAGTACTTC
TRBD2	TRBV28	TRBJ2-3	-	CASSLRLAGGPGTQYF	TGTGCCAGCAGTTTACGGCTAGCGGGAGGGCCGGGTACGCAGTATTTT